Sequencing of this T cell receptor beta chain was carried out in a study of tumor-infiltrating lymphocytes in primary liver carcinoma. As regards this clonotype: Its antigen is unidentified.

The input was around 500 ng total RNA; TCR beta cDNA was made from it with a constant-region primer. It was through three nested multiplex PCR rounds of slightly modified ARM-PCR that TCR beta libraries arose. PCR rounds one and two used TRBV1-TRBV30 forward primers with a C-beta reverse primer for about 9 cycles each. TCRdb analysed the multiplex PCR reads with MiXCR anew, one entry per CDR3 protein. The sample includes under 85,000 distinct CDR3 sequences, approximately 77% of them seen just once. DNA and RNA were both co-extracted from 20-30 mg of bulk tissue that had not been sorted. Every tumor contributed samples taken at five separate regions. The CDR3 covers 16 residues. Study-wide results and caveats: Tumor region pairs overlapped more than did tumor-adjacent and tumor-blood pairs. Only about 8-25% of top clones were detected in all five tumor regions.

Sequencing was done on a sample of liver tumor tissue from sampling region 1. Subset given: tumor region T1, superior pole. The sequence came from a man aged 35 to 55 with primary liver carcinoma and hepatitis B virus infection. The chain recombines TRBV21-1 with TRBJ2-4; no DNA check was done on the table's D call, TRBD2. TRBV21-1 is a listed pseudogene. The CDR3 DNA reads as TGTGCCAGCACCCCCGAGAGGGCTGGAGCCAAAAACATTCAGTACTTC. It codes for CASTPERAGAKNIQYF.